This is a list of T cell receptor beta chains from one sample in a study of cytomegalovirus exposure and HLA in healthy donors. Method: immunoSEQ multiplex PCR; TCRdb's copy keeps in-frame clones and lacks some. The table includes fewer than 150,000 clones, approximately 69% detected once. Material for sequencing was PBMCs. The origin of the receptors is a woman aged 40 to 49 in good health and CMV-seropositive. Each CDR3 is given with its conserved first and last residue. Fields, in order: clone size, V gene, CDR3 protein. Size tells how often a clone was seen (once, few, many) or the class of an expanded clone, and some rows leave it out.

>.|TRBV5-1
CASSYGTGGGRSYEQYF
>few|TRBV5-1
CASSLPGLKSSYEQYF
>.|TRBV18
CASSLGQGAYEQYF
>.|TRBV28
CASSWNGAYEQYF
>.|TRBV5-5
CASSGTNSNQPQHF
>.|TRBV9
CASSPLAGSYNEQFF
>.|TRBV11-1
CASSFQTGHSYNEQFF
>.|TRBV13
CASGRNEQFF
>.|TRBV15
CATSSIISSGANVLTF
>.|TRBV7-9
CASSSWDSGGVTDTQYF
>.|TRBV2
CASRQGGFEQYF
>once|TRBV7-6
CASSSSGRETQYF
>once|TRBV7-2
CASSFTSRDRGREQYF
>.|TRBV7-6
CASSLARRGETQYF
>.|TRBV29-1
CSASRLAVSKRSSYNEQFF
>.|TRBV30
CAWSVYGGDGYTF
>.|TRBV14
CASSQVETGAGYTF
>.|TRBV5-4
CASSLTGQGSNQPQHF
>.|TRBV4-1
CASSQDPEPPYSYEQYF
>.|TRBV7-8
CASSLDMGYLGTLRNYEQYF
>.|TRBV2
CASWGELAGGPAKNIQYF
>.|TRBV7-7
CASSLAEDTEAFF
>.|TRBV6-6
CASSYTVAGVGNEQYF
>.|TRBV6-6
CASSYSRGYNSPLHF
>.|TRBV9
CASSVAGSGGTQYF
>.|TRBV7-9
CASSLAGTSGIFNEQFF
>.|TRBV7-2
CASSSTGGMNTEAFF
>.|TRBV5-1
CASSLGQGKSPLHF
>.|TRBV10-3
CATLAGYEQYF
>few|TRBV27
CASSPRQRGQETQYF
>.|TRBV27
CASRGDRDAYEQYF
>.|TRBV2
CASRGVSNQPQHF
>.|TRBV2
CASRTWTATNEKLFF
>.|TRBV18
CASSVTSGGLAEQFF
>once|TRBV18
CASSLGTGDLGYTF
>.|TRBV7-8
CASSLGTGDQPQHF
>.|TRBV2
CASSEASGGMNTEAFF
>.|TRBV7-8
CASSRGTPHQGGYGYTF
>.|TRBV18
CASSSGQGSTDTQYF
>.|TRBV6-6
CASTGAGANVLTF
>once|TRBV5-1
CASSLELAHRDTQYF
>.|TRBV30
CAWSRLGDRDYNEQFF